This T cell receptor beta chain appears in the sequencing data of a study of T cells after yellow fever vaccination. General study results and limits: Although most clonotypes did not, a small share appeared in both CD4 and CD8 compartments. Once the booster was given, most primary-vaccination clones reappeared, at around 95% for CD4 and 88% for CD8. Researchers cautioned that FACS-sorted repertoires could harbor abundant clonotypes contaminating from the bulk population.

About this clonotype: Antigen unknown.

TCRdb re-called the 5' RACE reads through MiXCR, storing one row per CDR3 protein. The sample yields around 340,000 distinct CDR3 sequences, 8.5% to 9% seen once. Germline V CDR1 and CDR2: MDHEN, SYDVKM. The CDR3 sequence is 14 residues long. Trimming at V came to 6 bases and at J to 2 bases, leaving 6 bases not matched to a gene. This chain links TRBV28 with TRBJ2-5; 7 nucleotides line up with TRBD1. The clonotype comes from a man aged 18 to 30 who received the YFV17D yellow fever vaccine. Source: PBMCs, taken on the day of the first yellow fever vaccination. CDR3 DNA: TGTGCCAGCAGGGTAGGGGGACAGCAAGAGACCCAGTACTTC. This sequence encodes CASRVGGQQETQYF.